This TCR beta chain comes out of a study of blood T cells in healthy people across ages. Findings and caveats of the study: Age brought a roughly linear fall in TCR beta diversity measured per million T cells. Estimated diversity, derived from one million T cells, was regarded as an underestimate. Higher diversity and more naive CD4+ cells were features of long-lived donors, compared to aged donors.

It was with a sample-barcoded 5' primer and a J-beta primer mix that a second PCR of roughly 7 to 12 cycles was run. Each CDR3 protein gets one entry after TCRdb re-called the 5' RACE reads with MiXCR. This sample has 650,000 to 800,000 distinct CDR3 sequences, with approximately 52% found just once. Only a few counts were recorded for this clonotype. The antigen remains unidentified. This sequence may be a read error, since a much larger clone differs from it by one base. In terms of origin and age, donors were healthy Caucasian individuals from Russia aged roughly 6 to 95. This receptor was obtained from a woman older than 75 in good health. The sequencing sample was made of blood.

CDR3 in DNA: TGTGCCAGCGGCTCGGGAGATACGCAGTATTTT. The encoded protein is CASGSGDTQYF. The chain has TRBV11-3 and TRBJ2-3; D gene unclear. Trimming removed 8 bases at V and 5 bases at J, with 8 bases between. Per the germline V gene, CDR1 is SGHNT and CDR2 is YENEEA. This CDR3 contains 11 residues. The whole variable domain, remainder taken from reference TRBV11-3 and TRBJ2-3, is EAGVVQSPRYKIIEKKQPVAFWCNPISGHNTLYWYLQNLGQGPELLIRYENEEAVDDSQLPKDRFSAERLKGVDSTLKIQPAELGDSAVYLCASGSGDTQYFGPGTRLTVL.